This T cell receptor beta chain is drawn from a study of T-cell memory formation after mild COVID-19. Study conclusions and caveats: Contracting clones, day 15 to 85, had balanced CD4/CD8, and later expanders favored CD4+. Among CD4+ contracting clones, most were CM and EM, and CD8+ ones EMRA.

This CDR3 has 15 residues. V shed 3 bases, J shed 3 bases, and the junction held 8 bases outside the gene matches. Germline lookup yields CDR1 DFQATT and CDR2 SNEGSKA (reference sequence). Comments on this clonotype: The antigen remains undetermined.

TCRdb reprocessed the 5' RACE reads with MiXCR, giving one entry per CDR3 protein. The repertoire holds 400,000 or so distinct CDR3 sequences, with approximately 20% as singletons. The sequencing sample was made of PBMCs or a T cell subset sorted from them (not recorded which). This chain connects TRBV20-1 to TRBJ2-3; 8 nucleotides match TRBD2. The sequence derives from an adult woman who had mild COVID-19 (a few samples of this study predate the infection). Cell type and time point are not known. The DNA for the CDR3 is TGCAGTGCTAGTATGGCTAGCGGGTCGACAGATACGCAGTATTTT. Translation gives CSASMASGSTDTQYF.